These 21 T cell receptor beta chains were all obtained from the same sample, sequenced in a study of lung T cells in sarcoidosis with Löfgren's syndrome. Using its own MiXCR run on the reads, TCRdb lists one record per CDR3 protein. The sample gives tens of thousands of distinct CDR3 sequences, about 20% of which show up once; approximately 2.1% is in the top ten. The sequenced sample consisted of CD4+ T cells from PBMCs. The source of these receptors is a human donor with sarcoidosis (Löfgren's syndrome or another form), or a control subject (not recorded which).

This clonotype was found many times. The rearrangement joins TRBV6-2 or TRBV6-3 to TRBJ2-1; tentatively, D is TRBD2 (5 bases). The germline V gene encodes CDR1 MNHEY and CDR2 SVGEGT. The CDR3 is made up of 18 amino acids. V lost 2 bases, J lost 5 bases, and 22 bases lay in between. The CDR3 DNA reads as TGTGCCAGCAGTTACACCTCGAGCGGCCCGCACTACAACAATGAGCAGTTCTTC. Translation: CASSYTSSGPHYNNEQFF.

This sequence joins TRBV2 and TRBJ1-5; a weak D match, TRBD1 (6 bases). The germline V gene encodes CDR1 SNHLY and CDR2 FYNNEI. The CDR3 totals 14 residues. Trimming cost V 1 base and J 6 bases, with 10 bases left between them. The CDR3 protein is CASSEGTEGQPQHF. As DNA, the CDR3 is TGTGCCAGCAGTGAAGGGACAGAGGGTCAGCCCCAGCATTTT.

There are many counts of this clonotype. The gene calls are TRBV28 and TRBJ2-7; D is unclear. This CDR3 is built from 12 residues. Germline CDR1 and CDR2: MDHEN and SYDVKM. With 7 bases removed from V and 3 bases from J, the gap between germline ends came to 10 bases. In DNA form, the CDR3 reads TGTGCCAGCACCAAAGGTAACTACGAGCAGTACTTC. Amino acids: CASTKGNYEQYF.

This clonotype has a count of ten or more. The genes are TRBV6-1 and TRBJ1-1; TRBD1 might be the D (6 bases). V shed 7 bases and J shed 11 bases, with 26 bases lying between them. The CDR3 extends over 15 amino acids. Germline assignment: CDR1 MNHNS and CDR2 SASEGT. CDR3 sequence (DNA): TGTGCCAGCACTTTAACCCCGGGACACCCCTCGTCGGCTTTCTTT. This translates into CASTLTPGHPSSAFF.

The CDR3 bases are TGTGCCAGCAGCTACTCAGGCTCCTACGAGCAGTACTTC. Encoded protein: CASSYSGSYEQYF. V is TRBV11-2 and J is TRBJ2-7; D is unresolved. Germline CDR1 reads SGHAT; CDR2 reads FQNNGV. V lost 4 bases and J 0 bases, leaving 7 bases between the germline ends. The CDR3 has 13 residues.

This clonotype was observed at least ten times. The J gene is TRBJ1-5, the V gene TRBV6-6; 7 nucleotides align to TRBD1. Trimming removed 0 bases from V and 1 base from J; junction bases left unmatched: 3. The germline gives CDR1 MNHNY, CDR2 SVGAGI (reference sequence). The CDR3 length is 16 residues. The DNA of the CDR3 is TGTGCCAGCAGTTACTCAGGGACAGCGAGCAATCAGCCCCAGCATTTT. This translates into CASSYSGTASNQPQHF.

V and J are TRBV4-2 and TRBJ1-2; D possibly corresponds to TRBD1 (6 bases). This CDR3 is built from 15 residues. Trimming pared 3 bases from V and 4 bases from J, leaving 15 bases between. Germline V gene data show CDR1 as LGHNA and CDR2 as YNFKEQ. CDR3 DNA: TGTGCCAGCAGCCAGAGGACAGCCTTGAGCTATGGCTACACCTTC. Translated: CASSQRTALSYGYTF.

This clonotype was found many times. J is TRBJ2-4 and V is TRBV27; D not resolved. Germline V CDR1 and CDR2: MNHEY, SMNVEV (reference sequence). This CDR3 has 16 residues. V dropped 6 bases and J dropped 1 base, with 16 bases sitting between them. The CDR3 region is CASSPDRQVAKNIQYF. CDR3 DNA sequence: TGTGCCAGCAGCCCGGACCGTCAGGTGGCCAAAAACATTCAGTACTTC.

This CDR3 reads CSVGQGIKTEAFF. Here the CDR3 DNA reads TGCAGCGTGGGACAGGGGATAAAAACTGAAGCTTTCTTT. The genes are TRBV29-1 and TRBJ1-1, with TRBD1 matching over 10 bases. The germline CDR1 and CDR2 sequences are SQVTM and ANQGSEA. The CDR3 spans 13 residues. Unmatched junction bases numbered 6, after V lost 6 bases and J lost 5 bases.

This clonotype came up a few times. The chain has TRBV4-1 and TRBJ2-1; 11 bases agree with TRBD2. The V and J ends lost 4 bases and 0 bases, in that order; junction bases with no gene match: 14. Germline CDR1 is MGHRA and CDR2 is YSYEKL. This CDR3 region has 20 residues. CDR3 in DNA: TGCGCCAGCAGCCCCTTGGGCCTAGCGGGGGGCCGGAGCTCCTACAATGAGCAGTTCTTC. Its protein product is CASSPLGLAGGRSSYNEQFF.

This clonotype was counted at least ten times. The chain combines TRBV5-1 with TRBJ1-2; D gene ambiguous. The germline gives CDR1 SGHRS, CDR2 YFSETQ. V was shortened by 6 bases and J by 4 bases, with 13 bases between the two germline ends. The CDR3 runs 13 residues. The CDR3 DNA is TGCGCCAGCACTCTGGATCCGACCTATGGCTACACCTTC. Translation: CASTLDPTYGYTF. Full variable domain (outside the CDR3, taken from reference TRBV5-1 and TRBJ1-2): KAGVTQTPRYLIKTRGQQVTLSCSPISGHRSVSWYQQTPGQGLQFLFEYFSETQRNKGNFPGRFSGRQFSNSRSEMNVSTLELGDSALYLCASTLDPTYGYTFGSGTRLTVV.

This clonotype was seen ten or more times. This chain's CDR3 is CASRRSYEQYF. CDR3 sequence (DNA): TGTGCCAGCAGGAGGTCCTACGAGCAGTACTTC. The rearrangement links TRBV6-1 to TRBJ2-7, with D unresolved. The CDR3 contains 11 residues. CDR1 is MNHNS and CDR2 is SASEGT in the germline V gene. V dropped 6 bases and J dropped 1 base, with 4 bases sitting between them.

This clonotype came up many times. The chain joins TRBV20-1 to TRBJ2-5; 8 bases match TRBD2. The CDR3 spans 15 residues. Germline V CDR1 and CDR2: DFQATT, SNEGSKA (reference sequence). J lost 1 base, V lost 3 bases, and 7 bases had no gene match. In nucleotides, the CDR3 is TGCAGTGCTAGCCCGTCTAGCGGGTTCCAAGAGACCCAGTACTTC. Protein product: CSASPSSGFQETQYF.

Note on this clonotype: Because the CDR3 is missing its conserved closing phenylalanine or tryptophan, this is likely a read error. The chain joins TRBV4-1 to TRBJ2-7; 13 positions match TRBD2. In germline, CDR1 is MGHRA, CDR2 YSYEKL. CDR3 length equals 17 residues. V dropped 0 bases and J dropped 6; count of bases not matched to a gene: 8. CDR3 sequence reads: CASSQEPGLAGASEQYA. In DNA form, the CDR3 reads TGCGCCAGCAGCCAAGAGCCCGGACTAGCGGGAGCGTCCGAGCAGTACGCC.

This clonotype has a count of ten or more. The gene calls are TRBV18 and TRBJ1-1; D may be TRBD1 (5 bases). Germline-derived CDR1 and CDR2 are KGHSH and LQKENI. Deletions cut 1 base from V and 11 bases from J, with 11 bases between. The CDR3 has 12 amino acids. CDR3 DNA: TGTGCCAGCTCACCACTTCAGGGTGAGGCTTTCTTT. Its protein is CASSPLQGEAFF.

This clonotype was counted many times. V is TRBV12-3 or TRBV12-4 and J is TRBJ1-5; no clear D gene. V was cut by 6 bases and J by 3 bases, with 6 bases left in between. The CDR3 covers 12 residues. CDR3 nucleotide sequence: TGTGCCAGCAGGCCTCACAATCAGCCCCAGCATTTT. It translates to CASRPHNQPQHF.

At least ten counts were recorded for this clonotype. V gene TRBV15 combines with J gene TRBJ2-6; D is uncertain. This CDR3 is built from 13 residues. The germline V and J ends were trimmed by 7 bases and 4 bases, with 8 bases remaining between them. Germline lookup yields CDR1 LNHNV and CDR2 YYDKDF (reference sequence). CDR3 sequence: CATKLAGANVLTF. The CDR3 DNA is TGTGCCACCAAACTGGCCGGGGCCAACGTCCTGACTTTC. The full variable domain, completed using reference TRBV15 and TRBJ2-6, is DAMVIQNPRYQVTQFGKPVTLSCSQTLNHNVMYWYQQKSSQAPKLLFHYYDKDFNNEADTPDNFQSRRPNTSFCFLDIRSPGLGDTAMYLCATKLAGANVLTFGAGSRLTVL.

This clonotype was found many times. V gene TRBV20-1 combines with J gene TRBJ2-3, with D unclear. The V end lost 6 bases, the J end lost 3 bases, and 10 bases lay between the germline ends. The CDR3 runs 12 residues. CDR1 and CDR2 from the germline V gene are DFQATT and SNEGSKA (reference sequence). The CDR3 sequence is CSANDMTDTQYF. The CDR3 bases are TGCAGTGCCAATGACATGACAGATACGCAGTATTTT.

This clonotype occurred many times. The chain links TRBV25-1 to TRBJ2-5; perhaps TRBD1 as D (6 bases). V was cut by 4 bases and J by 2 bases, with 11 bases left in between. Germline assignment: CDR1 MGHDK and CDR2 SYGVNS. The CDR3 is 14 residues long. CDR3 DNA sequence: TGTGCCAGCAGTGGGGGGCGGATACAAGAGACCCAGTACTTC. It yields the protein CASSGGRIQETQYF.

Regarding this clonotype: It may be a read error: a sequence one base away is much more abundant. The chain uses TRBV6-2 or TRBV6-3 and TRBJ1-1; D possibly corresponds to TRBD1 (6 bases). Germline V gene data show CDR1 as MNHEY and CDR2 as SVGEGT. The CDR3 extends over 15 amino acids. CDR3 DNA: TGTGCCAGCACTAGATCAAGGGGGGCGAACACTGGAGCTGTCTTT. It is translated as CASTRSRGANTGAVF.

The V gene is TRBV28, the J gene TRBJ2-2; 11 nucleotides match TRBD1. CDR3 length: 16 residues. Losses at the gene ends were 6 bases for V and 6 bases for J; bases not matched to a gene: 9. Germline lookup yields CDR1 MDHEN and CDR2 SYDVKM. Here the CDR3 DNA reads TGTGCCAGCAGGGAGGCCAGGACAGGGGGCTCCGGGGAGCTGTTTTTT. Its translation is CASREARTGGSGELFF.